The clone carrying this T cell receptor (beta chain) occurred once. The sample belongs to a study of cytomegalovirus exposure and HLA in healthy donors. PCR amplification relied on 60 Vbeta primers (plus 13 Jbeta primers). The protocol was immunoSEQ multiplex PCR, while the TCRdb copy is restricted to in-frame clones and leaves out a portion. The table has 120,000 or so clones, roughly four fifths seen once. Germline V gene sequence: CDR1 SGDLS, CDR2 YYNGEE. The length of the CDR3 is 14 residues. The V end was cut by 3 bases, the J end by 4 bases, with 13 bases between. This clonotype originated in a woman in her 40s in good health and CMV-seropositive. This chain links TRBV9 with TRBJ1-2; no clear D. The sequenced sample was PBMCs. The CDR3 reads CASSGRGDGYGYTF. CDR3 sequence (DNA): TGTGCCAGCAGCGGGCGGGGAGACGGCTATGGCTACACCTTC.